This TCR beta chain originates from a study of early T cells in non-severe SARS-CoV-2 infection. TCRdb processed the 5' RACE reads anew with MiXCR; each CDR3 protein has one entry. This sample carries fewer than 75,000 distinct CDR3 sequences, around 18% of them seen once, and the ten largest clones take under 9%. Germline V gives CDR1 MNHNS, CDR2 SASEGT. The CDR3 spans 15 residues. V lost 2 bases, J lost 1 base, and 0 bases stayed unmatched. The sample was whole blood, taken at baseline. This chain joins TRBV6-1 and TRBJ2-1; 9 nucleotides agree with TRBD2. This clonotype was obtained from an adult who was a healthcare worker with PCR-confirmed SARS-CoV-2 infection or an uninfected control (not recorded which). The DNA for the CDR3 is TGTGCCAGCAGTGAACTAGCGGGGTCCTACAATGAGCAGTTCTTC. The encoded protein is CASSELAGSYNEQFF.